The entry below gives a single T cell receptor (beta chain) sequence along with its context. The antigen it binds to is not known. The input lacks base qualities; no much larger clone sits a single base away. This sample was included in a study of cytomegalovirus exposure and HLA in healthy donors (dated 2017 in TCRdb). Notes on the research overall: According to an earlier analysis of a few hundred of the donors, roughly 180 million T cells yielded 117 million unique TCR beta sequences and about 300 Gb of sequence data. An early release that covered 640 HLA-typed donors contained approximately 300 gigabases of sequencing data and tens of millions of unique TCR sequences. Among the roughly 390 genotyped donors, about 83% belonged to the genetic ancestry cluster associated with self-reported Caucasian donors. The study aimed to test whether signatures of past pathogen exposure could be identified by cataloging public T cell receptors. Using immunosequencing, the study profiled T cell repertoires from fewer than 700 subjects and related those repertoires to cytomegalovirus serostatus. Along with the approximately 670-subject first cohort, a separate validation cohort of roughly 110 different subjects was used. To predict cytomegalovirus infection status, the study combined high-throughput TCR immunosequencing, statistical association of individual TCRs with disease status, and machine learning. A later analysis re-analyzed previously published TCR beta repertoires from 550 to 700 donors and added high-resolution HLA genotyping to study TCR occurrence patterns. The later analysis used no new phenotypic data to find candidate immune exposures, relying instead on TCR beta sequences and their occurrence across donors. To decide whether each TCR beta V gene segment behaved as functional or pseudogenic, an earlier analysis of some 570 of the donors relied on high-throughput TCR beta sequencing. Donor age, sex, ethnicity and CMV serostatus were compiled together with the repertoire data. A later genetic analysis took genome-wide SNP genotypes for 398 of the 666 donors and used that subset as a discovery cohort. Every discovery cohort repertoire had been produced on one sequencing platform. HLA typing included class I and class II loci at four-digit resolution. Typing coverage differed by locus: A, B, C, DRB1 and DQB1 were typed in roughly 629-630 donors, DQA1 in about 550, DPA1 in approximately 600, and DPB1 in just under 490. Because of strong linkage in the cohort, 4 to 6 DR-DQ haplotypes were treated as single units for association and clustering. On average, around 240,000 unique TCR beta nucleotide sequences were sequenced per donor among more than 350 genotyped donors of the cohort, with around 19% of those sequences being non-productive.

Taken from the germline V gene (reference sequence), the CDR1 and CDR2 loops are MNHNY and SVGAGI. Clipping removes 5 bases from V and 8 bases from J, with 10 as the unmatched junction base count. The CDR3 has 15 amino acids, counting the end cysteine and phenylalanine. The read is trimmed to its CDR3 DNA, 45 bases read in frame from base 1. The cohort consisted of 600 to 700 healthy bone marrow donors. At the time of sampling, all cohort members were nominally healthy, though unrecorded immune exposures were likely present. The donor was CMV seropositive and belonged to the group of 250 to 300 seropositive cohort members. Every donor gave a peripheral blood sample, and the peripheral blood mononuclear cells from that sample were used for TCR beta sequencing. The Qiagen DNeasy Blood Extraction Kit was used to extract genomic DNA from the blood cell samples. The receptor library was made with the immunoSEQ multiplex PCR assay. For the multiplex PCR, a mixture combining 60 forward primers for TCR Vbeta segments and 13 reverse primers for TCR Jbeta segments was used. The CDR3 region of rearranged TCR beta genes was amplified from genomic DNA with a multiplex PCR assay. On the Illumina HiSeq System, the amplified TCR beta libraries were sequenced as 87-base-pair reads. In the authors' own workflow: Across the 670 or so repertoires, a later analysis counted some 80 million unique TCR beta chains, 8.5 million to 12 million of which were shared by at least two donors. A nearest-neighbor algorithm error-corrected the raw reads and collapsed the reads into unique sequences, merging closely related sequences to remove PCR and sequencing errors. Alignment of CDR3 sequences to IMGT reference sequences was used to assign V, D and J gene segments. For a sequence to be retained, a match of at least six nucleotides to both a V gene segment and a J gene segment was required. Rearrangements were classified as productive when the CDR3 lacked stop codons and remained in frame with V and J, and all other rearrangements were classified as non-productive. Following IMGT convention, CDR3 was defined as the stretch from the second conserved V-encoded cysteine to the conserved J-encoded phenylalanine. In an earlier analysis of around 540 of the donors, sequences lacking an unambiguous match to a single V gene segment were excluded. An earlier analysis of about 590 of the donors classified V segments as functional when productive rearrangements were above 56.7% and as segregating when the standard deviation between donors was above 5%. To diagnose cytomegalovirus status from the catalog of TCR beta chain sequences, a statistical classification framework was built. In a later analysis, TCR nucleotide sequences were compared against IMGT/GENE-DB human TR gene sequences so that V and J genes could be assigned. Using the TCRdist pipeline, a later analysis assigned CDR3 sequences along with most-parsimonious VDJ recombination scenarios. In a later analysis, each TCR beta chain was defined by its CDR3 amino acid sequence together with its V-gene family, and reads lacking a unique V-gene family were excluded. To address suspected cross-contamination and a sequencing artifact, a later analysis removed around 600 highly shared, low-generation-probability nucleotide sequences. A later analysis calculated a clonal expansion index for each public chain from normalized within-repertoire ranks of inferred template counts. In a later analysis, generation probabilities were computed with a VDJ recombination model fitted to out-of-frame rearrangements, and the resulting probabilities were checked against IGoR. In a later analysis, TCR-TCR, TCR-HLA and TCR-CMV co-occurrence was scored with hypergeometric tests, and a repertoire-size bias correction was applied to TCR pairs. False discovery rates were estimated in a later analysis by permuting HLA or CMV assignments 20 times. A later analysis grouped co-occurring TCRs with DBSCAN, adding TCRdist sequence similarity when clustering within HLA-allele-positive subsets. For co-occurrence clustering, repertoires with fewer than 30,000 or more than 120,000 public chains were excluded, along with about five repertoires with anomalous nucleotide sharing. Imported from immuneACCESS, the table was reduced by TCRdb to in-frame sequences with V and J called. These copies leave out some clones; in studies compared against another copy, an unresolved V gene accounts for under half, and the cause of the remainder is not known. V and J calls and clone size are given by that table; D and trimming were obtained from the DNA. This sample comprises a few hundred thousand clones, about four fifths of them detected only once. The biggest ten clones account for about 10% of the sample.

The research as a whole found: According to the authors, the approach could potentially be generalized to other disease states and immunological phenotypes. Correlated functional status among segregating V segments might reflect linkage disequilibrium, but an unknown experimental factor could not be ruled out. Because counts were too low, 15 to 20 rarely observed V segments, including chromosome 9 orphons, were left out of the earlier analysis of over 550 of the donors. In both the original and validation cohorts, the classifier was reported to diagnose cytomegalovirus status with high specificity and sensitivity. Presence/absence analyses assumed roughly uniform sequencing depth across donors, an assumption that may not hold. According to a later analysis, most CMV-associated TCR beta chains appeared to be HLA-restricted, and the HLA associations seemed to be driven largely by CMV exposure. Most TCR sequences were seen in very few donors, while some public TCRs were found in many individuals. A later genetic analysis associated a missense DCLRE1C variant with V-gene and J-gene trimming of TCR beta chains, and an independent cohort replicated the association. A group of highly shared sequence variants was considered likely to be a technical artifact of the sequencing pipeline. A further reported finding was that TCR beta sequences accurately predicted the HLA-A and HLA-B alleles for most subjects in the first cohort. Some IMGT-functional V segments, including TRBV6-2 and TRBV6-3, could not be told apart with the 87-base-pair reads, so those segments were excluded. A later analysis found that TCR association rates varied across HLA loci, with DRB1 alleles showing the most associated TCRs and HLA-C alleles the fewest. In an earlier analysis of 587 of the donors, most TCR beta V segments appeared in productive rearrangements about 90% or about 30% of the time, broadly matching IMGT annotations. In the study, some 160 TCR beta chains were listed as associated with cytomegalovirus. Immune exposure information for the cohort was limited to CMV serostatus. HLA typing was unavailable for some donors at each locus, so association tests used only the typed subset. In a later analysis, several top co-occurrence clusters were reported to appear linked to parvovirus B19, influenza, CMV and Epstein-Barr virus. At a false discovery rate of 0.05, a later analysis linked some 17,000 TCR beta sequences to specific HLA alleles. Three of the identified cytomegalovirus-associated TCR beta chains were confirmed in vitro to be specific for cytomegalovirus antigens. In a later genetic analysis, fewer N-insertions in productive TCRs were reported among donors in an Asian-associated ancestry cluster than the 666-donor mean. Strong co-occurrence of HLA alleles, especially DR and DQ, made assigning TCR associations to individual alleles difficult. The cohort was sequenced for TCR beta chains only, and without alpha or paired-chain data the features that could be detected were limited. In a later analysis, HLA-associated TCR beta chains showed more clonal expansion and lower generation probabilities than non-associated chains that were equally common.

The origin of this receptor is a woman aged 45-65 years in good health and CMV-seropositive. Recombination connected TRBV6-6 to TRBJ2-1; TRBD1 lines up with 9 middle nucleotides. The specimen sequenced was PBMCs. The DNA reads TGTGCCAGCAGTAATTTGGGACAGGGCAGGCATGAGCAGTTCTTC. Translated, this is CASSNLGQGRHEQFF.